The 16 T cell receptor beta chains below were found in one sample sequenced in a study of cytomegalovirus exposure and HLA in healthy donors. Profiled with immunoSEQ multiplex PCR; TCRdb holds only in-frame clones, not every one. The profile shows some 210,000 clones, roughly 84% of them singletons. The sequenced material came from PBMCs. The receptors come from a young woman in good health and CMV-seropositive.

The genes are TRBV27 and TRBJ2-6, with 7 bases matching TRBD1. V was pared by 11 bases and J by 4 bases, with 8 bases of the junction left unmatched. The CDR3 has 14 amino acids. Germline V CDR1 and CDR2: MNHEY, SMNVEV (reference sequence). CDR3 in amino acids: CAVADRAGANVLTF. CDR3 nucleotide sequence: TGTGCCGTCGCCGACAGGGCGGGGGCCAACGTCCTGACTTTC.

This chain uses TRBV27 with TRBJ2-6, with a weak D call TRBD1 (6 bases). Germline V gives CDR1 MNHEY, CDR2 SMNVEV (reference sequence). The CDR3 covers 13 residues. V was cut by 9 bases and J by 4 bases, with 10 bases left in between. The CDR3 loop is CARRTAGANVLTF. The CDR3 nucleotides are TGTGCCAGACGGACAGCCGGGGCCAACGTCCTGACTTTC.

The gene calls are TRBV5-1 and TRBJ2-1, with TRBD2 matching over 13 bases. J was trimmed by 5 bases and V by 5 bases; bases with no gene match: 4. CDR3 size: 15 residues. In germline, CDR1 is SGHRS, CDR2 YFSETQ. The CDR3 region has the DNA TGCGCCAGCAGGACCGGGACTAGCGGGAACAATGAGCAGTTCTTC. This codes for CASRTGTSGNNEQFF.

The chain uses TRBV7-9 and TRBJ1-2; 7 bases fit TRBD1. V gave up 1 base and J gave up 2 bases; unmatched junction bases: 13. Germline V gene sequence: CDR1 SEHNR, CDR2 FQNEAQ (reference sequence). This CDR3 is 18 amino acids long. CDR3 nucleotide sequence: TGTGCCAGCAGCTTAGTAAACTCTCTCAGGGGGAAAAACTATGGCTACACCTTC. Protein sequence: CASSLVNSLRGKNYGYTF.

This chain uses TRBV19 with TRBJ1-3, with a tentative D call TRBD1 (5 bases). Trimming stripped 4 bases from V and 2 bases from J, with 18 bases between. Looked up from germline, CDR1 is LNHDA and CDR2 is SQIVND (reference sequence). The CDR3 length is 17 residues. This CDR3 reads CASSRPTDGWAGNTIYF. The CDR3 nucleotides are TGTGCCAGTAGTAGACCGACAGACGGATGGGCTGGAAACACCATATATTTT.

This clone was picked up a small number of times. J is TRBJ1-2 and V is TRBV11-2, with D perhaps matching TRBD1 (6 bases). V dropped 8 bases and J dropped 3 bases, with 16 bases sitting between them. Germline V gives CDR1 SGHAT, CDR2 FQNNGV. The CDR3 loop spans 14 amino acids. CDR3 sequence (DNA): TGTGCCAGCCGGGGACGGGGGGCGGACTATGGCTACACCTTC. It yields the protein CASRGRGADYGYTF.

The V gene is TRBV15, the J gene TRBJ1-1; D is possibly TRBD1 (6 bases). Germline values: CDR1 LNHNV, CDR2 YYDKDF (reference sequence). Trimming shortened V by 3 bases and J by 0 bases, and 8 bases separated the two germline ends. This CDR3 spans 14 amino acids. The CDR3 bases are TGTGCCACCAGCAGGGGACAAGTGAACACTGAAGCTTTCTTT. Residues: CATSRGQVNTEAFF.

The chain is built from TRBV27 and TRBJ2-2, with no clear D. Trimming removed 2 bases at V and 3 bases at J, with 4 bases between. CDR1 is MNHEY and CDR2 is SMNVEV in the germline V gene (reference sequence). The CDR3 runs 13 residues. The CDR3 DNA follows: TGTGCCAGCAGTTTAACAGACACCGGGGAGCTGTTTTTT. It codes for CASSLTDTGELFF.

The chain links TRBV5-1 to TRBJ2-7; 7 nucleotides line up with TRBD1. The V segment lost 4 bases and the J segment 5 bases; nucleotides outside the gene matches: 3. Germline V gives CDR1 SGHRS, CDR2 YFSETQ. There are 12 residues in the CDR3. The CDR3 nucleotides read TGCGCCAGCAGCCCACAGGGGAACGAGCAGTACTTC. It encodes CASSPQGNEQYF.

This clone was seen only a few times. The J gene is TRBJ2-3, the V gene TRBV9; possible D gene TRBD2, 5 bases. The CDR3 extends over 14 amino acids. Germline V gene data show CDR1 as SGDLS and CDR2 as YYNGEE. V was shortened by 0 bases and J by 10 bases, with 15 bases between the two germline ends. CDR3 DNA: TGTGCCAGCAGCGTAGCTGACCCCCGGGGATCGCAGTATTTT. This encodes CASSVADPRGSQYF.

The chain combines TRBV15 with TRBJ1-5; the D gene is possibly TRBD1 (5 bases). The CDR3 has 16 residues. Germline V lookup: CDR1 LNHNV, CDR2 YYDKDF (reference sequence). V was pared by 0 bases and J by 4 bases, with 13 bases between. CDR3 protein: CATSRDLGQGNQPQHF. The CDR3 nucleotides read TGTGCCACCAGCAGAGATCTAGGGCAGGGAAATCAGCCCCAGCATTTT.

The J gene is TRBJ2-5, the V gene TRBV5-4; perhaps TRBD2 as D (6 bases). The CDR3 sequence is 14 residues long. Deletions cut 0 bases from V and 7 bases from J, with 13 bases between. The germline gives CDR1 SGHNT, CDR2 YYREEE (reference sequence). CDR3 sequence: CASSLGAGWGTQYF. The CDR3 coding sequence is TGTGCCAGCAGCTTGGGGGCGGGATGGGGGACCCAGTACTTC.

V and J are TRBV18 and TRBJ2-1, with TRBD2 matching 10 bases. Per the germline V gene, CDR1 is KGHSH and CDR2 is LQKENI. The CDR3 runs to 15 residues. J was trimmed by 8 bases and V by 4 bases; bases with no gene match: 8. Here the CDR3 reads CASSQTGTSVYEQFF. The CDR3 DNA follows: TGTGCCAGCTCACAGACCGGGACTAGCGTCTATGAGCAGTTCTTC.

The chain joins TRBV11-2 to TRBJ2-4, with 7 bases that match TRBD2. The J segment lost 4 bases and the V segment lost 1 base, leaving 10 bases of the junction unmatched. The CDR3 consists of 17 residues. From germline, CDR1 is SGHAT and CDR2 FQNNGV. CDR3 loop: CASSLGLALPEKNIQYF. CDR3 DNA sequence: TGTGCCAGCAGCTTAGGACTAGCCCTACCTGAGAAAAACATTCAGTACTTC. Full variable domain (missing parts from reference TRBV11-2 and TRBJ2-4): EAGVAQSPRYKIIEKRQSVAFWCNPISGHATLYWYQQILGQGPKLLIQFQNNGVVDDSQLPKDRFSAERLKGVDSTLKIQPAKLEDSAVYLCASSLGLALPEKNIQYFGAGTRLSVL.

The rearrangement joins TRBV5-4 to TRBJ2-7, with 10 bases that match TRBD2. Trimming cost V 0 bases and J 3 bases; bases outside gene matches: 3. Per germline, CDR1 SGHNT and CDR2 YYREEE (reference sequence). The CDR3 has 15 amino acids. The CDR3 nucleotides read TGTGCCAGCAGCTTGGCCGCTAGCGGGAGCTACGAGCAGTACTTC. Translating gives CASSLAASGSYEQYF.

This sequence joins TRBV7-9 and TRBJ2-2; the D gene is possibly TRBD1 (6 bases). The CDR3 contains 15 residues. CDR1 is SEHNR, CDR2 FQNEAQ, per germline (reference sequence). V was cut by 2 bases and J by 0 bases, with 7 bases left in between. The chain's CDR3 is CASSLRDTNTGELFF. CDR3 in DNA: TGTGCCAGCAGCTTAAGGGACACGAACACCGGGGAGCTGTTTTTT. Variable domain in full (rest from reference TRBV7-9 and TRBJ2-2): DTGVSQNPRHKITKRGQNVTFRCDPISEHNRLYWYRQTLGQGPEFLTYFQNEAQLEKSRLLSDRFSAERPKGSFSTLEIQRTEQGDSAMYLCASSLRDTNTGELFFGEGSRLTVL.